Detailed here is one T cell receptor (beta chain). Antigen: not known. The authors' processing: It was from CDR3 differences across clinicopathological groups that a distant-metastasis classifier for papillary thyroid cancer was built. With MiXCR, TCRdb called clones anew from the PCR reads. In this record, the V and J calls reflect TCRdb's handling and not the investigators' own analysis. Of 7,000 or so clones in the sample, about 30% were seen once. No treatment of any kind had been given to any patient before thyroid surgery. This sample was taken from a study of metastatic and nonmetastatic thyroid tumors. Across the whole study: Comparison of repertoires was carried out across blood and tumor or nodule tissue from malignant and benign thyroid patients. Notes on the study in general: In both blood and tumor samples, TCR beta diversity was reported significantly higher for malignant than benign nodules.

V trimming: 3 bases; J trimming: 1 base; junction bases outside the gene matches: 4. The V gene's germline CDR1 is MNHNY and CDR2 SVGAGI (reference sequence). The CDR3 has 15 amino acids. Material: adjacent normal tissue. The genes are TRBV6-6 and TRBJ2-5; 8 bases agree with TRBD2. The source of this sequence is a male donor with papillary thyroid cancer or a benign thyroid nodule (not recorded which). Some clones in this sample may be carry-over from other donors' samples. CDR3 loop: CASSYSGGIQETQYF. DNA of the CDR3: TGTGCCAGCAGTTATTCGGGGGGGATCCAAGAGACCCAGTACTTC.